This T cell receptor (beta chain) was recorded in a study of vaccination and CD4 T cells after COVID-19. The treatment: approximately 11-day PBMC culture with coronavirus spike peptide pools or control peptides (ViraFEST assay). A few counts support this clonotype. Antigen specificity is unknown. The V and J ends lost 6 bases and 5 bases respectively, with 6 bases between them. The CDR3 is 11 residues long. Per the germline V gene, CDR1 is KGHDR and CDR2 is SFDVKD. Cultured CD4+ T-cell DNA underwent Oncomine TCR Beta short-read sequencing. Each CDR3 protein is one row after TCRdb ran MiXCR on the PCR reads. The data contain over 8,500 distinct CDR3 sequences, approximately 70% of them seen just once; the ten biggest clones take up 9.5% to 15%.

The source of this sequence is a human donor who had recovered from COVID-19. This chain connects TRBV24-1 to TRBJ2-5; D is ambiguous. Sequenced sample: CD4+ T cells from blood, cultured in vitro. The DNA of the CDR3 is TGTGCCACCAGTCTGTTTGAGACCCAGTACTTC. Translated: CATSLFETQYF.